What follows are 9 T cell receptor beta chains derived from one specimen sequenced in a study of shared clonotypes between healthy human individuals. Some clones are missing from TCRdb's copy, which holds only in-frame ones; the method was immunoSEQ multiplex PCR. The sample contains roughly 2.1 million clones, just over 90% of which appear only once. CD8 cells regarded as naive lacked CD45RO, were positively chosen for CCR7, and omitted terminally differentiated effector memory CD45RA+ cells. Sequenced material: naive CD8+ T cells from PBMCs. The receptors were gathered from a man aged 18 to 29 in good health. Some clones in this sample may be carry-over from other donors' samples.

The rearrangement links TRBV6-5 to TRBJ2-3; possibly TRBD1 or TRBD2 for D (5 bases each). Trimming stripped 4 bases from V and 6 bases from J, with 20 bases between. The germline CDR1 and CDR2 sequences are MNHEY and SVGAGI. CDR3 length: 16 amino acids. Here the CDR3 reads CASSSPNQGPRDTQYF. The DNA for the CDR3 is TGTGCCAGCAGTTCCCCGAATCAGGGACCCAGGGATACGCAGTATTTT.

The CDR3 spells CASSLTSGNLYEQYF. The CDR3 region has the DNA TGTGCCAGCAGCTTAACTAGCGGGAACCTCTACGAGCAGTACTTC. The rearrangement links TRBV7-9 to TRBJ2-7, with 10 nucleotides matching TRBD2. V lost 2 bases and J lost 3; bases outside the gene matches: 4. The germline V gene has CDR1 SEHNR and CDR2 FQNEAQ (reference sequence). The CDR3 is 15 residues long.

Here the CDR3 reads CAIRSPGRDPGDYGYTF. CDR3 DNA: TGTGCCATCAGATCCCCCGGTCGGGACCCGGGGGACTATGGCTACACCTTC. The genes are TRBV10-3 and TRBJ1-2; D possibly corresponds to TRBD1 (5 bases). Deletions cut 6 bases from V and 3 bases from J, with 23 bases between. Germline V lookup: CDR1 ENHRY, CDR2 SYGVKD. The length of the CDR3 is 17 residues.

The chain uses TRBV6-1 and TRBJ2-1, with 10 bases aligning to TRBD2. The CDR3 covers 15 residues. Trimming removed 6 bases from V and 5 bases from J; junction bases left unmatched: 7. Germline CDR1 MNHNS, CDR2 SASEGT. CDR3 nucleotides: TGTGCCAGCAGACAGCGGGAGGGCCTAAACAATGAGCAGTTCTTC. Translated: CASRQREGLNNEQFF.

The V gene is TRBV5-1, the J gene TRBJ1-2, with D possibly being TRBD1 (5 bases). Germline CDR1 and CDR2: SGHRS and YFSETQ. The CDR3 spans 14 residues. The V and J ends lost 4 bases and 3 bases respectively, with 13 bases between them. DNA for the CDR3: TGCGCCAGCAGCCACGGGGGGGTAGACTATGGCTACACCTTC. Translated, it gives CASSHGGVDYGYTF.

This chain's CDR3 is CASIIPSVGGQFF. The CDR3 DNA reads TGTGCCAGCATCATACCTTCGGTCGGGGGGCAGTTCTTC. The V call is TRBV7-9, the J call TRBJ2-1, with D possibly being TRBD2 (6 bases). From germline, CDR1 is SEHNR and CDR2 FQNEAQ (reference sequence). Trimming removed 7 bases at V and 12 bases at J, with 19 bases between. This CDR3 spans 13 amino acids.

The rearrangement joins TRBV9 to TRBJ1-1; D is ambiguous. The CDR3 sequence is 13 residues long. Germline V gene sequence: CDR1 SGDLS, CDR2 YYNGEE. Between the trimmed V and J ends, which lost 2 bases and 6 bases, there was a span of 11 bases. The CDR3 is CASSVGRTSEAFF. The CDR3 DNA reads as TGTGCCAGCAGCGTGGGGAGGACCTCTGAAGCTTTCTTT.

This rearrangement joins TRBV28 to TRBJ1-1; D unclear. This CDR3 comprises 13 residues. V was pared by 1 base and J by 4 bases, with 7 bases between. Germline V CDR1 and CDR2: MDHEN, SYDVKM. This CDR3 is CASSLSMSTEAFF. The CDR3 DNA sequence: TGTGCCAGCAGTTTATCCATGAGCACTGAAGCTTTCTTT.

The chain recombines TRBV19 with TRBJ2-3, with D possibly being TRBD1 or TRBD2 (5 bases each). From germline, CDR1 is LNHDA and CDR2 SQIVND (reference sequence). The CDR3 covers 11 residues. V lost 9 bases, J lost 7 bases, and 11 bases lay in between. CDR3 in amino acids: CARVGTNTQYF. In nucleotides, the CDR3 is TGTGCCAGGGTCGGGACGAATACGCAGTATTTT.